The 29 T cell receptor beta chains listed next were all sequenced from one sample in a study of cytomegalovirus exposure and HLA in healthy donors. Amplification used 60 Vbeta primers and 13 Jbeta primers. Generated by immunoSEQ multiplex PCR, the TCRdb table keeps only in-frame clones and is missing some. The sample includes 170,000 or so clones, over 80% of them seen just once. Source material: PBMCs. These TCRs come from a man over 45 in good health and CMV-seronegative.

The genes are TRBV7-2 and TRBJ1-1, with D tentatively TRBD1 (5 bases). CDR3 length: 14 residues. Trimming stripped 4 bases from V and 6 bases from J, with 15 bases between. The germline CDR1 and CDR2 sequences are SGHTA and FQGNSA. CDR3 sequence reads: CASSSAAGVAEAFF. The CDR3 DNA sequence: TGTGCCAGCAGCTCGGCCGCGGGGGTCGCTGAAGCTTTCTTT.

V gene TRBV18 combines with J gene TRBJ2-3; the match to TRBD1 covers 7 bases. Trimming removed 3 bases from V and 4 bases from J; junction bases left unmatched: 7. Germline V gives CDR1 KGHSH, CDR2 LQKENI. This CDR3 has 15 residues. The CDR3 region has the DNA TGTGCCAGCTCACCTCCGACAGGGTGGGCAGATACGCAGTATTTT. It codes for CASSPPTGWADTQYF.

This rearrangement joins TRBV19 to TRBJ1-5; D remains ambiguous. This CDR3 is 15 amino acids long. Trimming removed 3 bases from V and 4 bases from J, with 13 bases in between. From germline, CDR1 is LNHDA and CDR2 SQIVND (reference sequence). CDR3: CASSIITELNQPQHF. The CDR3 region has the DNA TGTGCCAGTAGTATCATCACAGAGTTAAATCAGCCCCAGCATTTT.

Here the CDR3 DNA reads TGTGCCAGCGCTGAGCTCCCTCCCCACAATGAGCAGTTCTTC. Its translation is CASAELPPHNEQFF. The V gene is TRBV6-1, the J gene TRBJ2-1; D gene uncertain. The germline gives CDR1 MNHNS, CDR2 SASEGT. The CDR3 spans 14 residues. Trimming left V 8 bases short and J 5 bases short, with 16 bases between.

This chain joins TRBV18 and TRBJ2-7, with 8 bases fitting TRBD2. Germline CDR1 KGHSH, CDR2 LQKENI. The J segment lost 0 bases and the V segment lost 6 bases, leaving 4 bases of the junction unmatched. There are 14 residues in the CDR3. The CDR3 DNA sequence: TGTGCCAGCTCGCGAGCGGGGGCCTCCTACGAGCAGTACTTC. This gives the protein CASSRAGASYEQYF.

The chain uses TRBV7-2 and TRBJ1-1; D ambiguous. Trimming stripped 1 base from V and 2 bases from J, with 8 bases between. This CDR3 spans 14 amino acids. Germline values: CDR1 SGHTA, CDR2 FQGNSA. The chain's CDR3 is CASSLVRGNTEAFF. The CDR3 region has the DNA TGTGCCAGCAGCTTAGTGCGGGGAAACACTGAAGCTTTCTTT.

V and J are TRBV9 and TRBJ1-3, with a weak D call TRBD1 (6 bases). The CDR3 has 15 amino acids. Trimming cost V 4 bases and J 0 bases, with 11 bases left between them. Per germline, CDR1 SGDLS and CDR2 YYNGEE. The CDR3: CASSSQGFSGNTIYF. CDR3 bases: TGTGCCAGCAGCTCTCAGGGGTTCTCTGGAAACACCATATATTTT.

The rearrangement uses TRBV18 and TRBJ2-2, with TRBD2 matching 7 bases. V gave up 0 bases and J gave up 5 bases; unmatched junction bases: 3. This CDR3 region has 15 residues. Germline V CDR1 and CDR2: KGHSH, LQKENI. The CDR3 region has the DNA TGTGCCAGCTCACCACCGTCGCGGGAGACCGGGGAGCTGTTTTTT. Amino acids: CASSPPSRETGELFF.

V is TRBV5-1 and J is TRBJ1-4; TRBD1 matches 7 bases. The CDR3 length is 15 residues. Germline values: CDR1 SGHRS, CDR2 YFSETQ. With 4 bases clipped from V and 8 bases from J, the junction kept 11 bases outside the gene matches. The CDR3 nucleotides are TGCGCCAGCAGCCCCGACAGGGCTCTAGGGGAAAAACTGTTTTTT. Translation gives CASSPDRALGEKLFF.

V is TRBV25-1 and J is TRBJ2-5, with TRBD1 identical over 7 bases. This CDR3 has 15 residues. The germline V gene encodes CDR1 MGHDK and CDR2 SYGVNS. After removal of 4 bases from V and 4 bases from J, the junction contained 9 bases not matched to a gene. CDR3: CASSVPRGGGETQYF. The DNA for the CDR3 is TGTGCCAGCAGTGTACCTCGAGGGGGCGGAGAGACCCAGTACTTC.

The chain employs TRBV19 and TRBJ1-4, with 8 bases fitting TRBD1. The germline V gene encodes CDR1 LNHDA and CDR2 SQIVND (reference sequence). This CDR3 is built from 17 residues. V shed 4 bases, J shed 6 bases, and the junction held 13 bases outside the gene matches. CDR3 region: CASSSPPADRGDEKLFF. Here the CDR3 DNA reads TGTGCCAGTAGTAGCCCGCCGGCCGACAGGGGAGATGAAAAACTGTTTTTT.

The chain employs TRBV6-5 and TRBJ1-4, with 8 bases lining up with TRBD1. CDR1 and CDR2 (germline): MNHEY, SVGAGI. This CDR3 is built from 14 residues. The ends lost 2 bases at V and 5 bases at J; junction bases unmatched: 1. CDR3 sequence: CASSYRDRNEKLFF. As DNA, the CDR3 is TGTGCCAGCAGTTACCGGGACAGGAATGAAAAACTGTTTTTT.

The chain employs TRBV7-2 and TRBJ2-4; possibly TRBD2 for D (7 bases). This CDR3 is built from 13 residues. V lost 10 bases, J lost 6 bases, and 16 bases lay in between. Germline V gene data show CDR1 as SGHTA and CDR2 as FQGNSA. CDR3 amino acids: CATRVGGLNIQYF. The CDR3 DNA is TGTGCCACTCGGGTGGGGGGGCTAAACATTCAGTACTTC. The full variable domain, its missing parts supplied by reference TRBV7-2 and TRBJ2-4, is GAGVSQSPSNKVTEKGKDVELRCDPISGHTALYWYRQSLGQGLEFLIYFQGNSAPDKSGLPSDRFSAERTGGSVSTLTIQRTQQEDSAVYLCATRVGGLNIQYFGAGTRLSVL.

The V gene is TRBV6-1, the J gene TRBJ2-5; D is possibly TRBD1 (5 bases). The DNA end is more similar to TRBJ2-7, so the J call may be wrong. The CDR3 loop spans 14 amino acids. Germline values: CDR1 MNHNS, CDR2 SASEGT. The CDR3 sequence is CASSEIRGYYEQYF. CDR3 coding DNA: TGTGCCAGCAGTGAAATAAGGGGCTACTACGAGCAGTACTTC.

The rearrangement links TRBV27 to TRBJ2-1, with a tentative D call TRBD2 (6 bases). V gave up 4 bases and J gave up 0 bases, with 7 bases separating them. The CDR3 extends over 14 amino acids. Germline lookup yields CDR1 MNHEY and CDR2 SMNVEV (reference sequence). This CDR3 reads CASSWRGSYNEQFF. The CDR3 DNA reads TGTGCCAGCAGTTGGCGGGGCTCCTACAATGAGCAGTTCTTC.

The gene calls are TRBV5-1 and TRBJ2-1; 10 positions agree with TRBD2. The germline CDR1 and CDR2 sequences are SGHRS and YFSETQ. The CDR3 is made up of 17 amino acids. Trimming cost V 1 base and J 0 bases; bases outside gene matches: 4. The CDR3 region is CASSLTSGVLSYNEQFF. The CDR3 nucleotides read TGCGCCAGCAGCTTGACTAGCGGGGTCCTCTCCTACAATGAGCAGTTCTTC.

The chain is built from TRBV14 and TRBJ2-1; 9 bases fit TRBD1. This CDR3 is built from 16 residues. Looked up from germline, CDR1 is SGHDN and CDR2 is FVKESK. With V trimmed by 3 bases and J by 4 bases, 7 bases remained unmatched. DNA of the CDR3: TGTGCCAGCAGCCAGGTCAACAGGGGGCTTTACAATGAGCAGTTCTTC. It specifies CASSQVNRGLYNEQFF.

The chain employs TRBV9 and TRBJ1-2; 12 bases map to TRBD1. The CDR3 runs to 17 residues. The ends lost 0 bases at V and 6 bases at J; junction bases unmatched: 9. Germline CDR1 SGDLS, CDR2 YYNGEE. CDR3 amino acids: CASSVVGGTGGADGYTF. The CDR3 region has the DNA TGTGCCAGCAGCGTAGTCGGGGGGACAGGGGGCGCAGATGGCTACACCTTC.

The chain links TRBV7-2 to TRBJ2-3; maybe TRBD2 (6 bases). With 0 bases removed from V and 4 bases from J, the gap between germline ends came to 14 bases. The CDR3 has 16 amino acids. The V gene's germline CDR1 is SGHTA and CDR2 FQGNSA. CDR3 DNA: TGTGCCAGCAGCTTAGCGCGCGCGCGGGGTCCAGATACGCAGTATTTT. Protein sequence: CASSLARARGPDTQYF.

The V gene is TRBV5-1, the J gene TRBJ1-3; D is undetermined. The germline V gene has CDR1 SGHRS and CDR2 YFSETQ. The CDR3 extends over 14 amino acids. V gave up 4 bases and J gave up 0 bases, with 8 bases separating them. The CDR3 here is CASSNSPSGNTIYF. In DNA, the CDR3 is TGCGCCAGCAGCAACAGTCCCTCTGGAAACACCATATATTTT.

This chain joins TRBV7-2 and TRBJ2-7, with 9 bases fitting TRBD1. Germline CDR1 and CDR2: SGHTA and FQGNSA. The CDR3 runs to 16 residues. V lost 5 bases to trimming and J lost 2 bases; unmatched junction nucleotides: 10. The DNA for the CDR3 is TGTGCCAGCAGCCCCAGGCCCGGGACAGGGACCTACGAGCAGTACTTC. It specifies CASSPRPGTGTYEQYF. Looking up the rest from reference TRBV7-2 and TRBJ2-7 gives the full variable domain: GAGVSQSPSNKVTEKGKDVELRCDPISGHTALYWYRQSLGQGLEFLIYFQGNSAPDKSGLPSDRFSAERTGGSVSTLTIQRTQQEDSAVYLCASSPRPGTGTYEQYFGPGTRLTVT.

The J gene is TRBJ1-3, the V gene TRBV6-1; D gene unclear. Per germline, CDR1 MNHNS and CDR2 SASEGT. V was clipped by 4 bases and J by 0 bases, with 13 bases between them. This CDR3 is built from 16 residues. Written as DNA, the CDR3 is TGTGCCAGCAGTGCCTGGACGGGGTTCTCTGGAAACACCATATATTTT. This encodes CASSAWTGFSGNTIYF.

The chain links TRBV6-1 to TRBJ1-5, with D hard to call. CDR3 length: 16 residues. V was trimmed by 4 bases and J by 6 bases, leaving 19 bases between them. Germline lookup yields CDR1 MNHNS and CDR2 SASEGT. CDR3 loop: CASSGKLLGWVQPQHF. The CDR3 nucleotides are TGTGCCAGCAGTGGAAAGCTTCTAGGCTGGGTTCAGCCCCAGCATTTT.

This chain connects TRBV9 to TRBJ2-1; a possible D gene is TRBD2 (7 bases). CDR1 and CDR2 from the germline V gene are SGDLS and YYNGEE. Deletions cut 0 bases from V and 2 bases from J, with 18 bases between. The CDR3 has 18 residues. The CDR3 protein is CASSVEGWGGRPYNEQFF. CDR3 sequence (DNA): TGTGCCAGCAGCGTAGAAGGTTGGGGGGGCCGCCCCTACAATGAGCAGTTCTTC.

As for this clone: At one boundary the junction diverges from the germline segment, which might be a read error. V is TRBV7-7 and J is TRBJ2-5; a weak D match, TRBD2 (6 bases). The CDR3 runs 13 residues. Germline V CDR1 and CDR2: SSHAT, FNYEAQ (reference sequence). CDR3 coding DNA: TGTGCTAGCAGCTTTGGGGGAGGAGAGACCCAGTACTTC. Protein sequence: CASSFGGGETQYF.

The gene calls are TRBV5-4 and TRBJ2-2, with D possibly matching TRBD2 (5 bases). This CDR3 region has 14 residues. Trimming cost V 6 bases and J 6 bases, with 15 bases left between them. Germline assignment: CDR1 SGHNT and CDR2 YYREEE (reference sequence). The CDR3 DNA sequence: TGTGCCAGCACCCTGAGGGCCAGGCCCGGGGAGCTGTTTTTT. It encodes CASTLRARPGELFF.

V and J are TRBV7-2 and TRBJ1-2; D is ambiguous. The germline CDR1 and CDR2 sequences are SGHTA and FQGNSA. CDR3 length: 16 residues. The V gene lost 1 base and the J gene lost 0 bases, with 12 bases spanning the gap. CDR3 loop: CASSLVSVAANYGYTF. The CDR3 region has the DNA TGTGCCAGCAGCTTAGTGTCCGTGGCAGCTAACTATGGCTACACCTTC.

This clone was picked up a small number of times. V is TRBV19 and J is TRBJ2-1; 11 bases are shared with TRBD2. Looked up from germline, CDR1 is LNHDA and CDR2 is SQIVND (reference sequence). The CDR3 is 15 amino acids. V lost 6 bases to trimming and J lost 7 bases; unmatched junction nucleotides: 8. The CDR3 region is CASRVAGGRLNEQFF. The DNA for the CDR3 is TGTGCCAGTAGGGTAGCGGGGGGGCGTTTAAATGAGCAGTTCTTC.

The V and J genes are TRBV2 and TRBJ2-3, with 14 bases fitting TRBD2. The CDR3 is made up of 16 amino acids. V lost 6 bases to trimming and J lost 5 bases; unmatched junction nucleotides: 7. The germline V gene encodes CDR1 SNHLY and CDR2 FYNNEI. The DNA for the CDR3 is TGTGCCAGCAGGGGCCCGGGACTAGCGGGAGTAGATACGCAGTATTTT. It translates to CASRGPGLAGVDTQYF.